These 24 T cell receptor beta chains originate from one sample sequenced in a study of blood T cell repertoires in COVID-19 (TCRdb year 2020). Library preparation employed the immunoSEQ multiplex PCR assay. Drawn from immuneACCESS, this table holds only the in-frame rearrangements with V and J called that TCRdb kept. Clones are partly lost; checked studies trace under half to an unresolved V gene and leave the rest unexplained. The sample table holds about 230,000 clones, of which roughly 84% were seen once. The ten largest clonotypes hold around 25% of the sample. Sequencing used peripheral blood. These receptor sequences come from a man aged 35-49 years with acute or convalescent COVID-19.

The chain uses TRBV2 and TRBJ2-3; D is unresolved. Trimming left V 3 bases short and J 4 bases short, with 8 bases between. CDR1 SNHLY and CDR2 FYNNEI come from the germline V gene. This CDR3 has 13 residues. The CDR3 protein is CASSELGPDTQYF. The CDR3 DNA is TGTGCCAGCAGTGAGCTAGGCCCAGATACGCAGTATTTT.

The chain recombines TRBV27 with TRBJ2-7; 7 positions match TRBD1. After removal of 5 bases from V and 6 bases from J, the junction contained 7 bases not matched to a gene. CDR3 length equals 13 residues. CDR1 and CDR2 from the germline V gene are MNHEY and SMNVEV (reference sequence). The CDR3: CASSLLPGGEQYF. DNA of the CDR3: TGTGCCAGCAGTCTTCTTCCAGGGGGCGAGCAGTACTTC.

The V call is TRBV20-1, the J call TRBJ2-3; D not resolved. Germline V gene sequence: CDR1 DFQATT, CDR2 SNEGSKA (reference sequence). Trimming stripped 4 bases from V and 5 bases from J, with 7 bases between. The CDR3 loop spans 11 amino acids. CDR3 DNA sequence: TGCAGTGCTACCGGTCTAGATACGCAGTATTTT. It encodes CSATGLDTQYF.

This clone was recorded only once. The V and J genes are TRBV25-1 and TRBJ2-1, with D perhaps matching TRBD2 (5 bases). Trimming removed 4 bases from V and 0 bases from J, with 16 bases in between. Germline CDR1 MGHDK, CDR2 SYGVNS. The CDR3 sequence is 17 residues long. Here the CDR3 reads CASSGGGGVSSYNEQFF. CDR3 bases: TGTGCCAGCAGTGGGGGTGGAGGAGTGAGCTCCTACAATGAGCAGTTCTTC.

This clone was counted a single time. The chain joins TRBV6-1 to TRBJ1-2, with D possibly being TRBD1 (6 bases). This CDR3 contains 17 residues. The V gene's germline CDR1 is MNHNS and CDR2 SASEGT. V lost 3 bases and J 2 bases, leaving 19 bases between the germline ends. The CDR3 DNA sequence: TGTGCCAGCAGTGATTTACTCCAGGGGCCCGACAACTATGGCTACACCTTC. It yields the protein CASSDLLQGPDNYGYTF.

V is TRBV10-3 and J is TRBJ1-1; 7 nucleotides agree with TRBD1. V dropped 3 bases and J dropped 1; count of bases not matched to a gene: 2. CDR3 size: 14 residues. Germline values: CDR1 ENHRY, CDR2 SYGVKD. Here the CDR3 reads CAISESGGNTEAFF. The CDR3, as DNA: TGTGCCATCAGTGAATCAGGGGGGAACACTGAAGCTTTCTTT.

The V and J genes are TRBV4-3 and TRBJ2-7; D might be TRBD2 (6 bases). CDR3 size: 17 residues. Per the germline V gene, CDR1 is LGHNA and CDR2 is YSLEER. V dropped 1 base and J dropped 4 bases, with 20 bases sitting between them. In DNA, the CDR3 is TGCGCCAGCAGCCAAGGTTTCGGGGGTACGGATCGTTACGAGCAGTACTTC. Its translation: CASSQGFGGTDRYEQYF.

CDR3 amino acids: CASSLAPAEATNEKLFF. Written as DNA, the CDR3 is TGTGCCAGCAGCTTGGCCCCGGCAGAGGCCACAAATGAAAAACTGTTTTTT. This chain connects TRBV5-5 to TRBJ1-4; D is unresolved. The CDR3 loop spans 17 amino acids. CDR1 SGHKS and CDR2 YYEKEE come from the germline V gene (reference sequence). Trimming shortened V by 0 bases and J by 5 bases, and 17 bases separated the two germline ends.

The chain is built from TRBV5-1 and TRBJ2-1; 10 bases line up with TRBD2. Germline CDR1 SGHRS, CDR2 YFSETQ. Trimming at V came to 2 bases and at J to 7 bases, leaving 3 bases not matched to a gene. CDR3 length: 14 amino acids. The CDR3 region has the DNA TGCGCCAGCAGCTTAACTAGCGGGAATAATGAGCAGTTCTTC. It specifies CASSLTSGNNEQFF.

V usage is TRBV6-5 and J usage is TRBJ2-2; D gene ambiguous. The CDR3 loop spans 14 amino acids. Germline V gives CDR1 MNHEY, CDR2 SVGAGI. Between the trimmed V and J ends, which lost 4 bases and 5 bases, there was a span of 11 bases. DNA for the CDR3: TGTGCCAGCAGTTTGGAGAGGATGACCGGGGAGCTGTTTTTT. Translated: CASSLERMTGELFF.

This chain uses TRBV20-1 with TRBJ2-3; D ambiguous. V was cut by 5 bases and J by 7 bases, with 10 bases left in between. Germline CDR1 reads DFQATT; CDR2 reads SNEGSKA (reference sequence). The CDR3 runs to 11 residues. The CDR3 loop reads CSALLRYTQYF. The CDR3 nucleotides are TGCAGTGCTTTACTACGTTATACGCAGTATTTT.

The chain joins TRBV14 to TRBJ1-4; 7 nucleotides agree with TRBD1. Germline V lookup: CDR1 SGHDN, CDR2 FVKESK. This CDR3 region has 15 residues. The V and J ends lost 6 bases and 3 bases, in that order; junction bases with no gene match: 7. CDR3 DNA: TGTGCCAGCAGTCGCGACAGGGTGGCTAATGAAAAACTGTTTTTT. It translates to CASSRDRVANEKLFF.

The chain has TRBV10-3 and TRBJ2-3; D perhaps matches TRBD2 (6 bases). Germline-derived CDR1 and CDR2 are ENHRY and SYGVKD. Trimming left V 6 bases short and J 6 bases short, with 16 bases between. The CDR3 extends over 14 amino acids. The CDR3: CAIRLDSGTDTQYF. DNA for the CDR3: TGTGCCATCAGGCTTGACTCAGGGACTGATACGCAGTATTTT.

The rearrangement links TRBV3-1 (or the pseudogene TRBV3-2) to TRBJ1-2; 7 positions match TRBD1. Germline loops: CDR1 LGHDT, CDR2 YNNKEL (reference sequence). Trimming cost V 4 bases and J 4 bases; bases outside gene matches: 6. CDR3 length: 14 residues. This CDR3 reads CASSLQGTAYGYTF. For the CDR3, the DNA is TGTGCCAGCAGCCTACAGGGGACTGCCTATGGCTACACCTTC.

The chain links TRBV6-1 to TRBJ1-3; 8 positions match TRBD1. CDR1 is MNHNS and CDR2 is SASEGT in the germline V gene. The CDR3 extends over 14 amino acids. With 9 bases clipped from V and 2 bases from J, the junction kept 6 bases outside the gene matches. CDR3 sequence reads: CASRQGSAGNTIYF. DNA for the CDR3: TGTGCCAGTCGACAGGGGAGTGCTGGAAACACCATATATTTT.

V gene TRBV5-1 combines with J gene TRBJ1-4; 7 nucleotides agree with TRBD1. This CDR3 has 15 residues. Germline trimming cut 2 bases from V and 4 bases from J; bases unmatched to any gene: 5. Germline CDR1 is SGHRS and CDR2 is YFSETQ. The CDR3 nucleotides read TGCGCCAGCAGCTTAATCGCAGGGGGTAATGAAAAACTGTTTTTT. This sequence encodes CASSLIAGGNEKLFF.

This clone was observed once. This rearrangement joins TRBV6-4 to TRBJ1-2; 8 nucleotides agree with TRBD1. Germline CDR1 reads MRHNA; CDR2 reads SNTAGT. CDR3 size: 13 residues. V lost 6 bases and J lost 2; bases outside the gene matches: 2. The CDR3 reads CASSSGGNYGYTF. The CDR3 DNA follows: TGTGCCAGCAGCTCAGGGGGCAACTATGGCTACACCTTC.

The chain is built from TRBV6-5 and TRBJ1-1; D is perhaps TRBD1 (6 bases). Per germline, CDR1 MNHEY and CDR2 SVGAGI. The V gene lost 5 bases and the J gene lost 4 bases, with 14 bases spanning the gap. CDR3 length equals 14 residues. CDR3 nucleotide sequence: TGTGCCAGCAGTACCTACAGGGTTGGCACTGAAGCTTTCTTT. Translation gives CASSTYRVGTEAFF.

The chain joins TRBV5-6 to TRBJ1-3; D is ambiguous. This CDR3 spans 13 amino acids. Trimming took 4 bases from V and 5 from J, leaving 10 bases between them. The germline V gene has CDR1 SGHDT and CDR2 YYEEEE. CDR3 sequence reads: CASSPGSRNTIYF. The CDR3 region has the DNA TGTGCCAGCAGCCCCGGGAGCCGAAACACCATATATTTT.

V is TRBV6-1 and J is TRBJ1-1; D gene uncertain. Germline V gene lookup returns CDR1 MNHNS and CDR2 SASEGT. Between the trimmed V and J ends, which lost 2 bases and 4 bases, there was a span of 8 bases. This CDR3 contains 13 residues. This chain's CDR3 is CASSENRGTEAFF. CDR3 nucleotides: TGTGCCAGCAGTGAAAATCGGGGCACTGAAGCTTTCTTT.

This clone appeared a single time. This chain connects TRBV2 to TRBJ1-2, with D possibly being TRBD1 (6 bases). The germline gives CDR1 SNHLY, CDR2 FYNNEI. V lost 5 bases and J 2 bases, leaving 6 bases between the germline ends. The CDR3 extends over 12 amino acids. The CDR3 nucleotides are TGTGCCAGCAGTCAGGGGAACTATGGCTACACCTTC. Protein sequence: CASSQGNYGYTF.

This rearrangement joins TRBV6-4 to TRBJ2-1; 8 bases match TRBD2. The germline CDR1 and CDR2 sequences are MRHNA and SNTAGT. V trimming: 6 bases; J trimming: 7 bases; junction bases outside the gene matches: 11. This CDR3 contains 15 residues. The CDR3: CASSVTAGALNEQFF. The CDR3 DNA is TGTGCCAGCAGCGTCACAGCGGGAGCGTTAAATGAGCAGTTCTTC.

CDR3 DNA: TGTGCCAGCAGCCCAGGGGGGACTAGCGGGTCCACCGGGGAGCTGTTTTTT. It translates to CASSPGGTSGSTGELFF. V usage is TRBV7-7 and J usage is TRBJ2-2, with 12 bases fitting TRBD2. V shed 5 bases and J 4 bases; nucleotides not matched to a gene: 8. This CDR3 comprises 17 residues. In germline, CDR1 is SSHAT, CDR2 FNYEAQ (reference sequence).

This chain links TRBV18 with TRBJ1-6, with 7 bases fitting TRBD1. This CDR3 is built from 15 residues. Trimming took 3 bases from V and 4 from J; bases not matched to a gene: 3. Germline loops: CDR1 KGHSH, CDR2 LQKENI. CDR3 in DNA: TGTGCCAGCTCACCGACGGACAGGTATAATTCACCCCTCCACTTT. As protein: CASSPTDRYNSPLHF.